This entry lists 27 T cell receptor beta chains sequenced from one sample in a study of cytomegalovirus exposure and HLA in healthy donors. Researchers ran the PCR with 60 Vbeta and 13 Jbeta primers. Generated by immunoSEQ multiplex PCR, the TCRdb table keeps only in-frame clones and is missing some. This table holds 55,000 to 80,000 clones, roughly 70% found once. What was sequenced was PBMCs. The receptors shown here come from a man aged 65 to 85 in good health and CMV-seronegative.

This chain uses TRBV4-1 with TRBJ1-3, with a possible D match to TRBD1 (6 bases). The germline V gene has CDR1 MGHRA and CDR2 YSYEKL. The CDR3 runs 15 residues. V was clipped by 4 bases and J by 6 bases, with 16 bases between them. As DNA, the CDR3 is TGCGCCAGCAGCCCTGGACTGGACAGAACAAACACCATATATTTT. It is translated as CASSPGLDRTNTIYF.

Only one count was recorded for this clone. The V and J genes are TRBV7-9 and TRBJ1-1; 10 positions agree with TRBD1. V shed 4 bases, J shed 1 base, and the junction held 3 bases outside the gene matches. Germline loops: CDR1 SEHNR, CDR2 FQNEAQ (reference sequence). The CDR3 runs 15 residues. The CDR3 reads CASSSGDRGNTEAFF. The CDR3 DNA sequence: TGTGCCAGCAGCTCGGGGGACAGGGGGAACACTGAAGCTTTCTTT.

The rearrangement joins TRBV2 to TRBJ2-3, with a weak D call TRBD1 (6 bases). The CDR3 spans 11 residues. V lost 10 bases, J lost 9 bases, and 14 bases lay in between. Germline V gives CDR1 SNHLY, CDR2 FYNNEI. The CDR3 region has the DNA TGTGCCACCGCAGGGGCAGGCACGCAGTATTTT. This encodes CATAGAGTQYF.

The J gene is TRBJ1-2, the V gene TRBV12-1. TRBV12-1 constitutes a pseudogene. The CDR3 has 12 amino acids. The CDR3 loop reads CASSFTGSGYTF. The CDR3, as DNA: TGTGCCAGCAGCTTTACGGGGTCCGGCTACACCTTC.

The rearrangement links TRBV2 to TRBJ2-5; 9 bases are shared with TRBD1. V gave up 10 bases and J gave up 2 bases; unmatched junction bases: 8. The germline gives CDR1 SNHLY, CDR2 FYNNEI. This CDR3 is built from 14 residues. The CDR3 nucleotides read TGTGCCACGACACACAGGGGGCGGCAAGAGACCCAGTACTTC. Translated: CATTHRGRQETQYF.

The count of this clone is one. V gene TRBV7-2 combines with J gene TRBJ1-2; D call uncertain. From germline, CDR1 is SGHTA and CDR2 FQGNSA. There are 15 residues in the CDR3. Trimming left V 5 bases short and J 6 bases short, with 19 bases between. The CDR3 protein is CASSPPGTLGDGYTF. CDR3 sequence (DNA): TGTGCCAGCAGCCCGCCCGGCACTCTAGGCGATGGCTACACCTTC.

The V gene is TRBV10-3, the J gene TRBJ1-1; 9 nucleotides agree with TRBD1. Germline V gene sequence: CDR1 ENHRY, CDR2 SYGVKD. The CDR3 sequence is 14 residues long. Trimming removed 6 bases from V and 5 bases from J; junction bases left unmatched: 7. The CDR3 bases are TGTGCCATCAGCACAGGGGGCGCGGAGACTGAAGCTTTCTTT. As protein: CAISTGGAETEAFF.

The rearrangement links TRBV5-1 to TRBJ1-2; 8 bases are shared with TRBD1. The CDR3 sequence is 14 residues long. With 2 bases clipped from V and 8 bases from J, the junction kept 8 bases outside the gene matches. The V gene's germline CDR1 is SGHRS and CDR2 YFSETQ. CDR3 coding DNA: TGCGCCAGCAGCTTTGAACAGGGGGTGCGCGGCTACACCTTC. This sequence encodes CASSFEQGVRGYTF.

V is TRBV5-1 and J is TRBJ2-5; no clear D gene. The V gene lost 0 bases and the J gene lost 4 bases, with 16 bases spanning the gap. The CDR3 length is 16 residues. Germline V gives CDR1 SGHRS, CDR2 YFSETQ. CDR3 bases: TGCGCCAGCAGCTTGGTAGGAATAGGTAGAGGAGAGACCCAGTACTTC. Translation: CASSLVGIGRGETQYF.

CDR3 DNA: TGTGCCACTATGAGGACAGGGGGTAACAAAAACATTCAGTACTTC. Amino acid sequence: CATMRTGGNKNIQYF. The chain uses TRBV6-5 and TRBJ2-4, with TRBD1 identical over 10 bases. The CDR3 is 15 residues long. With 10 bases clipped from V and 3 bases from J, the junction kept 9 bases outside the gene matches. Germline lookup yields CDR1 MNHEY and CDR2 SVGAGI.

The V and J genes are TRBV6-1 and TRBJ2-1; 10 nucleotides line up with TRBD2. In germline, CDR1 is MNHNS, CDR2 SASEGT. The CDR3 runs 13 residues. The V and J ends lost 8 bases and 7 bases, in that order; junction bases with no gene match: 5. The DNA for the CDR3 is TGTGCCAGCGCTAGCGGGAGAAGGAATGAGCAGTTCTTC. Protein sequence: CASASGRRNEQFF.

This clone was observed once. This chain uses TRBV6-6 with TRBJ1-2; 7 nucleotides agree with TRBD1. V shed 2 bases, J shed 2 bases, and the junction held 2 bases outside the gene matches. Germline V gives CDR1 MNHNY, CDR2 SVGAGI (reference sequence). The CDR3 is made up of 14 amino acids. CDR3 in amino acids: CASSYQGQNYGYTF. The CDR3 DNA reads as TGTGCCAGCAGTTACCAGGGACAGAACTATGGCTACACCTTC.

This chain joins TRBV18 and TRBJ2-7, with TRBD1 as a possible D gene (5 bases). The germline V and J ends were trimmed by 3 bases and 7 bases, with 16 bases remaining between them. The CDR3 extends over 14 amino acids. CDR1 KGHSH and CDR2 LQKENI come from the germline V gene. The DNA for the CDR3 is TGTGCCAGCTCACCTAATCAAGGGGTGGGGGAGCAGTACTTC. As protein: CASSPNQGVGEQYF.

The V gene is TRBV29-1, the J gene TRBJ2-7, with 7 bases fitting TRBD1. Germline lookup yields CDR1 SQVTM and CDR2 ANQGSEA. This CDR3 is 13 amino acids long. V lost 5 bases and J lost 3; bases outside the gene matches: 7. CDR3 DNA: TGCAGCGTTAGACCGGGACAGAGCTACGAGCAGTACTTC. Its translation is CSVRPGQSYEQYF.

The gene calls are TRBV6-1 and TRBJ2-1; the match to TRBD2 covers 10 bases. The J segment lost 0 bases and the V segment lost 11 bases, leaving 4 bases of the junction unmatched. This CDR3 contains 14 residues. CDR1 MNHNS and CDR2 SASEGT come from the germline V gene. The CDR3 DNA sequence: TGTGCCGGCTCTAGCGGGAGCTCCTACAATGAGCAGTTCTTC. It encodes CAGSSGSSYNEQFF.

This chain uses TRBV19 with TRBJ1-2, with 12 bases identical to TRBD1. There are 13 residues in the CDR3. The trim removed 6 bases at V and 7 bases at J, leaving 3 bases unmatched. Germline CDR1 and CDR2: LNHDA and SQIVND (reference sequence). The CDR3 here is CASSGTGGFGYTF. The CDR3 nucleotides read TGTGCCAGTAGCGGGACAGGGGGCTTTGGCTACACCTTC.

The V and J genes are TRBV6-1 and TRBJ2-7; possibly TRBD2 for D (5 bases). The CDR3 sequence is 13 residues long. The germline V and J ends were trimmed by 4 bases and 2 bases, with 9 bases remaining between them. Germline CDR1 reads MNHNS; CDR2 reads SASEGT. CDR3 sequence (DNA): TGTGCCAGCAGTGTCACGGGGACCTACGAGCAGTACTTC. It translates to CASSVTGTYEQYF.

The chain has TRBV7-9 and TRBJ1-1, with D perhaps matching TRBD1 (6 bases). Trimming removed 10 bases from V and 5 bases from J, with 17 bases in between. The CDR3 runs to 13 residues. In germline, CDR1 is SEHNR, CDR2 FQNEAQ (reference sequence). CDR3 sequence: CATLRGGGTEAFF. CDR3 sequence (DNA): TGTGCCACGTTAAGGGGGGGAGGGACTGAAGCTTTCTTT.

The rearrangement uses TRBV7-2 and TRBJ1-6, with TRBD1 as a possible D gene (5 bases). Trimming stripped 1 base from V and 4 bases from J, with 8 bases between. Germline V gene sequence: CDR1 SGHTA, CDR2 FQGNSA. This CDR3 has 15 amino acids. DNA of the CDR3: TGTGCCAGCAGCTTAGTCAGGACATATAATTCACCCCTCCACTTT. Its translation: CASSLVRTYNSPLHF.

The chain recombines TRBV6-5 with TRBJ1-1, with 9 bases matching TRBD1. This CDR3 is built from 14 residues. The germline V gene encodes CDR1 MNHEY and CDR2 SVGAGI. Trimming took 5 bases from V and 4 from J; bases not matched to a gene: 5. The CDR3: CASSPDRGGTEAFF. Written as DNA, the CDR3 is TGTGCCAGCAGTCCCGACAGGGGGGGCACTGAAGCTTTCTTT.

V is TRBV23-1 and J is TRBJ1-4; 7 positions match TRBD1. TRBV23-1 is labeled an ORF, and its function is uncertain. This CDR3 is 16 amino acids long. J lost 8 bases, V lost 3 bases, and 12 bases had no gene match. This chain's CDR3 is CASSHLKVQGREKLFF. The CDR3 DNA reads as TGCGCCAGCAGTCACCTGAAGGTACAGGGGAGGGAAAAACTGTTTTTT.

V usage is TRBV7-9 and J usage is TRBJ1-5; D possibly corresponds to TRBD1 (5 bases). The germline gives CDR1 SEHNR, CDR2 FQNEAQ (reference sequence). Trimming took 2 bases from V and 8 from J, leaving 13 bases between them. The CDR3 is 14 residues long. CDR3 DNA sequence: TGTGCCAGCAGCTTATCGGCAGGCAGGGAGCCCCAGCATTTT. Translation gives CASSLSAGREPQHF. Drawing the rest from reference TRBV7-9 and TRBJ1-5, the complete variable domain is DTGVSQNPRHKITKRGQNVTFRCDPISEHNRLYWYRQTLGQGPEFLTYFQNEAQLEKSRLLSDRFSAERPKGSFSTLEIQRTEQGDSAMYLCASSLSAGREPQHFGDGTRLSIL.

The CDR3 sequence: CAISESLLAGGSSSYNEQFF. DNA for the CDR3: TGTGCCATCAGTGAGTCTTTACTAGCGGGAGGATCGAGCTCCTACAATGAGCAGTTCTTC. The rearrangement links TRBV10-3 to TRBJ2-1; 12 nucleotides agree with TRBD2. Germline V gene lookup returns CDR1 ENHRY and CDR2 SYGVKD. This CDR3 comprises 20 residues. V was clipped by 0 bases and J by 0 bases; unmatched bases: 9.

CDR3 loop: CASSLPGLAGQNEQYF. The CDR3 region has the DNA TGTGCCAGCAGCTTACCTGGACTAGCGGGACAAAACGAGCAGTACTTC. This chain connects TRBV7-2 to TRBJ2-7, with 12 bases fitting TRBD2. Germline V lookup: CDR1 SGHTA, CDR2 FQGNSA. This CDR3 has 16 amino acids. J gave up 5 bases and V 2 bases, and 7 bases lay outside the gene matches.

V usage is TRBV11-2 and J usage is TRBJ2-1; 12 nucleotides align to TRBD2. The V gene end was trimmed by 6 bases and the J gene end by 8 bases; junction bases not matched to a gene: 8. CDR3 length equals 15 residues. Germline values: CDR1 SGHAT, CDR2 FQNNGV. The CDR3 protein is CASRTLRTSGDEQFF. The CDR3 DNA reads TGTGCCAGCAGGACCCTCCGGACTAGCGGGGATGAGCAGTTCTTC.

This clone is a singleton in its sample. The gene calls are TRBV9 and TRBJ2-3, with 9 nucleotides matching TRBD2. V lost 3 bases to trimming and J lost 6 bases; unmatched junction nucleotides: 11. CDR3 length: 16 amino acids. CDR1 SGDLS and CDR2 YYNGEE come from the germline V gene. CDR3 loop: CASSAEGGRALDTQYF. CDR3 DNA: TGTGCCAGCAGCGCCGAGGGCGGGAGGGCCCTCGATACGCAGTATTTT.

This clone was counted a single time. The V call is TRBV7-9, the J call TRBJ1-2; the D gene is possibly TRBD1 (5 bases). This CDR3 region has 13 residues. V shed 6 bases and J shed 2 bases, with 10 bases lying between them. CDR1 and CDR2 from the germline V gene are SEHNR and FQNEAQ (reference sequence). The CDR3 here is CASRGGRNYGYTF. In DNA, the CDR3 is TGTGCCAGCAGGGGGGGACGGAACTATGGCTACACCTTC.